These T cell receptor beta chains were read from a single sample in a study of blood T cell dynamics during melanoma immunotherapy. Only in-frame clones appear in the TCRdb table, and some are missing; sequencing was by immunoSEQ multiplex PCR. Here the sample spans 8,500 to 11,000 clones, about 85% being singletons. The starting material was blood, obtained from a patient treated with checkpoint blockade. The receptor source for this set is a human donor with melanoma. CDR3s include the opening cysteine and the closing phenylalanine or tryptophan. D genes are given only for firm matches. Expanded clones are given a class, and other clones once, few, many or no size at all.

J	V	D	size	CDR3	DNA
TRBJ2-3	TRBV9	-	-	CASNETPGTDSPGGTDTQYF	TGTGCCAGCAACGAGACCCCCGGGACAGACTCCCCGGGGGGCACAGATACGCAGTATTTT
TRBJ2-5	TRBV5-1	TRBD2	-	CASRRQYVTSGSVETQYF	TGCGCCAGCAGACGGCAATATGTTACTAGCGGGAGCGTGGAGACCCAGTACTTC
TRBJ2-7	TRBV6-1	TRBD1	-	CASSEMGQGIYEQYF	TGTGCCAGCAGTGAAATGGGACAGGGAATATACGAGCAGTACTTC
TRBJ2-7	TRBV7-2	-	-	CASSPNPGSVYEQYF	TGTGCCAGCAGCCCAAACCCGGGATCGGTCTACGAGCAGTACTTC
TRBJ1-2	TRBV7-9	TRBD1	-	CASSPRTGARYGYTF	TGTGCCAGCAGCCCCAGGACAGGCGCTCGTTATGGCTACACCTTC
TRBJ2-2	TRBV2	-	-	CAGQGGYNTGELFF	TGTGCCGGACAAGGGGGATACAACACCGGGGAGCTGTTTTTT
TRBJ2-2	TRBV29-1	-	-	CSAALSLNTGELFF	TGCAGCGCCGCCCTATCTCTTAACACCGGGGAGCTGTTTTTT
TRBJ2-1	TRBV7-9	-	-	CASRGDSTNEQFF	TGTGCCAGCAGGGGGGACTCCACCAATGAGCAGTTCTTC
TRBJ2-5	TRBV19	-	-	CASSHGQRETQYF	TGTGCCAGTAGCCATGGACAGAGGGAGACCCAGTACTTC
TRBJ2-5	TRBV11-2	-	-	CASSLDPTGWETQYF	TGTGCCAGCAGCTTAGATCCCACGGGCTGGGAGACCCAGTACTTC
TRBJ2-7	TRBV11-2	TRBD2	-	CASSLDGTSGTGEQYF	TGTGCCAGCAGCTTAGACGGGACTAGCGGGACCGGGGAGCAGTACTTC
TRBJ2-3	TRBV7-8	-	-	CASSPFGKTDTQYF	TGTGCCAGCAGCCCCTTTGGCAAAACAGATACGCAGTATTTT
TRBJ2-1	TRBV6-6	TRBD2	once	CASRPLAGAPGHEQFF	TGTGCCAGCAGACCTCTAGCGGGAGCCCCTGGGCATGAGCAGTTCTTC
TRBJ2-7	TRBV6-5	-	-	CASSYGRVGYEQYF	TGTGCCAGCAGTTACGGGCGAGTGGGGTACGAGCAGTACTTC
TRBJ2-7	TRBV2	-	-	CASRREGFSYEQYF	TGTGCCAGCAGGAGGGAAGGCTTCTCCTACGAGCAGTACTTC
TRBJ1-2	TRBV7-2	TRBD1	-	CASSLVARGLGGYTF	TGTGCCAGCAGCTTAGTGGCCAGGGGGTTGGGAGGCTACACCTTC
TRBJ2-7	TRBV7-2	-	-	CASSTSAQYEQYF	TGTGCCAGCAGCACGTCCGCTCAGTACGAGCAGTACTTC
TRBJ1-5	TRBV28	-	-	CASSWPLGGYSNQPQHF	TGTGCCAGCAGTTGGCCCCTAGGGGGGTATAGCAATCAGCCCCAGCATTTT
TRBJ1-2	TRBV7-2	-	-	CASTLFGRLNYGYTF	TGTGCCAGCACCCTGTTCGGGCGTCTCAACTATGGCTACACCTTC
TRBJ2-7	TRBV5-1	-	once	CASSLAAGSYEQYF	TGCGCCAGCAGCTTGGCAGCGGGCTCCTACGAGCAGTACTTC
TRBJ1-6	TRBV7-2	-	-	CASSLGGNSYNSPLHF	TGTGCCAGCAGCTTAGGAGGGAACTCCTATAATTCACCCCTCCACTTT
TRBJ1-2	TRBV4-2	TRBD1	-	CASSQVGDRGPANYGYTF	TGTGCCAGCAGCCAAGTCGGGGACAGGGGGCCAGCTAACTATGGCTACACCTTC
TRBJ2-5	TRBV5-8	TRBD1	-	CASSYRTGGVETQYF	TGTGCCAGCAGCTACCGGACAGGGGGCGTGGAGACCCAGTACTTC
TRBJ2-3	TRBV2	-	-	CASSVRQAYTDTQYF	TGTGCCAGCAGTGTTAGGCAGGCGTACACAGATACGCAGTATTTT
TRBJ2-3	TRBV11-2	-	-	CASSLRGAEAQVDTQYF	TGTGCCAGCAGCTTAAGAGGGGCCGAGGCCCAAGTAGATACGCAGTATTTT
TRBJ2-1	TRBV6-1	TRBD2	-	CASSGPWRLAGLSSYNEQFF	TGTGCCAGCAGTGGCCCTTGGAGGCTAGCGGGATTGAGCTCCTACAATGAGCAGTTCTTC
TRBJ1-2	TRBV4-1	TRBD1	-	CASSQEVQGINYGYTF	TGCGCCAGCAGCCAAGAGGTACAGGGGATAAACTATGGCTACACCTTC